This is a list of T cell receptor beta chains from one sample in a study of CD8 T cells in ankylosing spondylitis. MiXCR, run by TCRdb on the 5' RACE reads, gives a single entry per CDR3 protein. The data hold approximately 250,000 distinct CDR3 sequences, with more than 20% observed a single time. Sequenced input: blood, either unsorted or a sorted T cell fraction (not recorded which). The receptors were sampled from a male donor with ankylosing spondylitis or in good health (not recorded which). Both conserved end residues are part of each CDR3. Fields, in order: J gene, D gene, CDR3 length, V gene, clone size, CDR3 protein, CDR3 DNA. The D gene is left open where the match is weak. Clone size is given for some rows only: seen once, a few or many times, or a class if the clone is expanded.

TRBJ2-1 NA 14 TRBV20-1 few CSAEETRTRNEQFF TGCAGTGCAGAGGAGACTAGGACTCGAAATGAGCAGTTCTTC
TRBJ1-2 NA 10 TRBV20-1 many CSASHYGYTF TGCAGTGCTAGTCACTATGGCTACACCTTC
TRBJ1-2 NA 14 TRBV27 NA CASTRADASYGYTF TGTGCCAGCACTCGCGCTGATGCCAGCTATGGCTACACCTTC
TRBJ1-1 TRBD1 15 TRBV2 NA CASSEDSTGVTEAFF TGTGCCAGCAGTGAAGACAGCACAGGGGTCACTGAAGCTTTCTTT
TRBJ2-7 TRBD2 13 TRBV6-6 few CASRKLAVHEQYF TGTGCCAGCAGAAAACTAGCGGTCCACGAGCAGTACTTC
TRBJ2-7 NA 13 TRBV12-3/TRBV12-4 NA CASSLVLGGEQYF TGTGCCAGCAGTTTGGTCTTGGGCGGCGAGCAGTACTTC
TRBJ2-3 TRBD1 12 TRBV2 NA CASGTVADTQYF TGTGCCAGCGGGACAGTCGCAGATACGCAGTATTTT
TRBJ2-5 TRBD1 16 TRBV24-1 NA CATSDPGTGEIETQYF TGTGCCACCAGTGATCCCGGGACAGGGGAGATAGAGACCCAGTACTTC
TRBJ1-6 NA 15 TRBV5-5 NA CASSLLRENNSPLHF TGTGCCAGCAGCTTGTTGAGGGAAAATAATTCACCCCTCCACTTT
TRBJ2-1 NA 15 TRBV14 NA CASSQVWTAYNEQFF TGTGCCAGCAGCCAAGTCTGGACAGCTTACAATGAGCAGTTCTTC
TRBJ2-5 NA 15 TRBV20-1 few CSATAHGLRRETQYF TGCAGTGCTACCGCTCATGGACTCCGGCGAGAGACCCAGTACTTC
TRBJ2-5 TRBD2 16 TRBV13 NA CASSRGGAGGLKTQYF TGTGCCAGCAGCCGCGGCGGAGCGGGGGGGCTTAAGACCCAGTACTTC
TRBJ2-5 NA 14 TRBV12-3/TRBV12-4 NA CASSLGLTQETQYF TGTGCCAGCAGTTTAGGGCTAACCCAAGAGACCCAGTACTTC
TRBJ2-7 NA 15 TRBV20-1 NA CSAREGGGRNYEQYF TGCAGTGCTAGAGAGGGGGGAGGCAGAAACTACGAGCAGTACTTC
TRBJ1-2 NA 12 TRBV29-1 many CSVDGNNYGYTF TGCAGCGTTGATGGTAACAACTATGGCTACACCTTC
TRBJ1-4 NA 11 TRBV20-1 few CSAPDREKLFF TGCAGTGCGCCTGACAGGGAAAAACTGTTTTTT
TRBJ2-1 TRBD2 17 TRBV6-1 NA CASSRGGTSGGYNEQFF TGTGCCAGCAGCCGGGGGGGGACTAGCGGGGGGTACAATGAGCAGTTCTTC
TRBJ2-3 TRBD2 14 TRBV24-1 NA CATSSSGGTDTQYF TGTGCCACCAGTTCTAGCGGGGGAACAGATACGCAGTATTTT
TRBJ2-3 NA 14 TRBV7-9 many CASSVGRPLVTQYF TGTGCCAGCAGCGTAGGACGACCGTTGGTTACGCAGTATTTT
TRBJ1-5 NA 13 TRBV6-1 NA CASRTYSNQPQHF TGTGCCAGCCGCACTTATAGCAATCAGCCCCAGCATTTT
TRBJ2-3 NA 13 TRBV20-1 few CSAGRRVADTQYF TGCAGTGCTGGAAGAAGGGTTGCAGATACGCAGTATTTT
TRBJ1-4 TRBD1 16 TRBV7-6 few CASSTDAKGAGEKLFF TGTGCCAGCAGCACGGACGCCAAGGGGGCCGGTGAAAAACTGTTTTTT
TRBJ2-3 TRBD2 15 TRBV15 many CATSRDGGGQAAQYF TGTGCCACCAGCAGAGATGGCGGGGGGCAGGCTGCGCAGTATTTT
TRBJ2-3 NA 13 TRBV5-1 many CASSPGQTDTQYF TGCGCCAGCAGCCCGGGACAAACAGATACGCAGTATTTT
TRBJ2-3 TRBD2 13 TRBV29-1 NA CSVVAGYTDTQYF TGCAGCGTCGTAGCGGGGTACACAGATACGCAGTATTTT
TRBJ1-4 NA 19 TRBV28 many CASSLSTSTIKTKREKLFF TGTGCCAGCAGTTTATCGACCAGTACTATAAAAACCAAGCGGGAAAAACTGTTTTTT
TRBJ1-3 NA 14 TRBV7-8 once CATNRDGSGNTIYF TGTGCCACGAACCGGGACGGCTCTGGAAACACCATATATTTT
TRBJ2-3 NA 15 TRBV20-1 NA CSAYVGGDSTDTQYF TGCAGTGCTTACGTCGGCGGAGATAGCACAGATACGCAGTATTTT
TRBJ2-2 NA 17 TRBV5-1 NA CASSPRRDQFRTGELFF TGCGCCAGCAGCCCGCGACGGGATCAATTCAGGACCGGGGAGCTGTTTTTT
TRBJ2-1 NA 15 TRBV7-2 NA CASSILRDPYNEQFF TGTGCCAGCAGCATCCTCCGGGACCCTTACAATGAGCAGTTCTTC
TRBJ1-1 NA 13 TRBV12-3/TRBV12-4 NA CASSGRRTLGAFF TGTGCCAGCAGTGGGCGGAGAACACTGGGAGCTTTCTTT
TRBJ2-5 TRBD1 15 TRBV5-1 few CASSLEGAPQETQYF TGCGCCAGCAGCTTGGAGGGGGCGCCGCAAGAGACCCAGTACTTC
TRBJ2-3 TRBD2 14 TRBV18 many CASSPRLATDTQYF TGTGCCAGCTCACCGCGACTAGCGACAGATACGCAGTATTTT
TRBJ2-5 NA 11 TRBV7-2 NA CASSISETQYF TGTGCCAGCAGCATATCGGAGACCCAGTACTTC
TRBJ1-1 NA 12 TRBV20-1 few CSALLHLTEAFF TGCAGTGCTCTTCTGCATCTCACTGAAGCTTTCTTT
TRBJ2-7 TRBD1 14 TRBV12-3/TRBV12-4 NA CASSSNRGLGEQYF TGTGCCAGCAGTTCGAACAGGGGGCTTGGCGAGCAGTACTTC
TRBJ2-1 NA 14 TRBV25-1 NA CASSENRALNEQFF TGTGCCAGCAGTGAAAATCGGGCACTGAATGAGCAGTTCTTC
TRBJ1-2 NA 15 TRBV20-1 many CSARDRPSLNYGYTF TGCAGTGCTAGAGATAGGCCATCCCTCAACTATGGCTACACCTTC
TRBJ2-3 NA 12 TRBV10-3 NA CAISEVTDTQYF TGTGCCATCAGTGAGGTAACAGATACGCAGTATTTT
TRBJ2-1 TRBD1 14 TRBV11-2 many CASSWDRRLGEQFF TGTGCCAGCAGCTGGGACAGGCGACTGGGTGAGCAGTTCTTC
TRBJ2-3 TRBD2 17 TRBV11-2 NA CASSLASSGVRGDTQYF TGTGCCAGCAGCCTTGCATCTAGCGGGGTTAGGGGAGATACGCAGTATTTT
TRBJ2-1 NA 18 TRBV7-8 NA CASSLISTRTGRGNEQFF TGTGCCAGCAGCTTAATTTCGACTAGGACAGGGAGGGGCAATGAGCAGTTCTTC
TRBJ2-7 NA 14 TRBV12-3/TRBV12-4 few CASSLVGRRYEQYF TGTGCCAGCAGTTTGGTGGGCAGGAGGTACGAGCAGTACTTC
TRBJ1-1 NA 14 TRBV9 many CASSVGVLNTEAFF TGTGCCAGCAGCGTAGGGGTACTAAACACTGAAGCTTTCTTT
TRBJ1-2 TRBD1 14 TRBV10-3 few CAIISDRGNYGYTF TGTGCCATCATTTCCGACAGGGGGAACTATGGCTACACCTTC
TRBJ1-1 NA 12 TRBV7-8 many CASSLAGVGAFF TGTGCCAGCAGCTTAGCGGGGGTAGGGGCTTTCTTT
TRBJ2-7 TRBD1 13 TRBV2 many CASSWGQAGDGDF TGTGCCAGCAGTTGGGGACAGGCCGGGGACGGGGACTTC
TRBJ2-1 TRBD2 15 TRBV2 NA CASRPTSGGTNEQFF TGTGCCAGCAGGCCTACTAGCGGGGGTACCAATGAGCAGTTCTTC
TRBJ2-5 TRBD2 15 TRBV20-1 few CSASVRAGGQETQYF TGCAGTGCTAGCGTTCGAGCGGGGGGGCAAGAGACCCAGTACTTC
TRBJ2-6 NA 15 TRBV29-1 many CSVADIRSGANVLTF TGCAGCGTTGCGGACATACGCTCTGGGGCCAACGTCCTGACTTTC
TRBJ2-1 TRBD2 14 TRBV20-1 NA CSAPGTTWGDEQFF TGCAGTGCCCCCGGGACTACTTGGGGCGATGAGCAGTTCTTC
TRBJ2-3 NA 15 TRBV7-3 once CASSLSNGYTDTQYF TGTGCCAGCAGCTTATCGAACGGCTACACAGATACGCAGTATTTT
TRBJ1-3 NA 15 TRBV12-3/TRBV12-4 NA CASSTLSSSGNTIYF TGTGCCAGCAGCACACTCAGCTCCTCTGGAAACACCATATATTTT
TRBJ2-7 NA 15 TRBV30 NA CAWGLFGGSSYEQYF TGTGCCTGGGGACTTTTTGGTGGGAGCTCCTACGAGCAGTACTTC
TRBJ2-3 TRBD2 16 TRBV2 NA CASSEPRGGRPDTQYF TGTGCCAGCAGTGAACCGCGGGGGGGCCGACCAGATACGCAGTATTTT